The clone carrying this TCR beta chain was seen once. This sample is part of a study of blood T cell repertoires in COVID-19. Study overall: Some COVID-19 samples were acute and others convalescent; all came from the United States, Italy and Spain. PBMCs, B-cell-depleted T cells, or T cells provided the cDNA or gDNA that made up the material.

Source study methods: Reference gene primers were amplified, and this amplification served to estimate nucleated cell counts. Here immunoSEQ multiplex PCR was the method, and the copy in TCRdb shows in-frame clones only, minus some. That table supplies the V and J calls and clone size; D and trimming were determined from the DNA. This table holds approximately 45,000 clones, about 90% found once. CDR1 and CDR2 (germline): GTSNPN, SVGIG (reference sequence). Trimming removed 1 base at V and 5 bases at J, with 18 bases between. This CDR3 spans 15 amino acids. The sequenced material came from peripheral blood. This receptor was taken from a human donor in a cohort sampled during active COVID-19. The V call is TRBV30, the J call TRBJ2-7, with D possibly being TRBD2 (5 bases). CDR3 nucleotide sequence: TGTGCCTGGAGTGATTTGTGGGAGTACGTCGACGAGCAGTACTTC. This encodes CAWSDLWEYVDEQYF.